This T cell receptor (beta chain) derives from a study of blood T cell repertoires in COVID-19. Only in-frame clones appear in the TCRdb table, and some are missing; sequencing was by immunoSEQ multiplex PCR. The table shows 100,000 to 150,000 clones, with roughly 89% occurring only once. Germline V gene data show CDR1 as SGHRS and CDR2 as YFSETQ. V was pared by 0 bases and J by 5 bases, with 6 bases of the junction left unmatched. This CDR3 comprises 16 residues. Specimen: peripheral blood. This receptor was identified in a man aged 55 to 70 with COVID-19, enrolled during active disease. This chain connects TRBV5-1 to TRBJ2-3; 10 bases are shared with TRBD2. CDR3 protein: CASSLGSGGFIDTQYF. The DNA of the CDR3 is TGCGCCAGCAGCTTGGGTAGCGGGGGGTTTATAGATACGCAGTATTTT.